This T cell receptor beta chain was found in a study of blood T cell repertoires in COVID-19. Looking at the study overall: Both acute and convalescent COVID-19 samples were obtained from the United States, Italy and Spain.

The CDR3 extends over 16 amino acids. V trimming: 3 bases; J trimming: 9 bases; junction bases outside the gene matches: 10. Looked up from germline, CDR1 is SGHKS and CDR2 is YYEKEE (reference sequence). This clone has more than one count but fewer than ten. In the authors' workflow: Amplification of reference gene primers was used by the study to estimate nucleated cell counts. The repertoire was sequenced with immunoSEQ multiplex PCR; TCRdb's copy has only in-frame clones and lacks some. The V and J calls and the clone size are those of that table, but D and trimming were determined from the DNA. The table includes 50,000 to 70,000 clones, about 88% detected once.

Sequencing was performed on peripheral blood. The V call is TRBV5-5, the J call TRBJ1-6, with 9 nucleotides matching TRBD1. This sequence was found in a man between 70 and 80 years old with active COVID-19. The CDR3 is CASSSPGQGDRSPLHF. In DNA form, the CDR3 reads TGTGCCAGCAGCTCTCCGGGACAGGGAGATCGTTCACCCCTCCACTTT.